This TCR beta chain was sequenced in a study of blood T cells in healthy people across ages. The CDR3 runs 15 residues. Deletions cut 6 bases from V and 4 bases from J, with 18 bases between. Germline-derived CDR1 and CDR2 are ENHRY and SYGVKD. To note about this clonotype: Its antigen is not known.

Sample-barcoded 5' priming and a J-beta primer mix drove a second PCR of about 6 to 12 cycles. TCRdb reprocessed the 5' RACE reads via MiXCR and lists one record per CDR3 protein. The sample yields around 1.5 million distinct CDR3 sequences, approximately 42% seen once. Study-level results: The unknown donor CMV status may have confounded expanded clonotype changes. Higher diversity, along with more naive CD4+ cells, distinguished long-lived donors from aged donors.

The sequenced material came from blood. The receptor's source is a young woman in good health. This chain connects TRBV10-3 to TRBJ1-1; TRBD1 is a possible D gene (5 bases). This chain's CDR3 is CAISDPTVGGTEAFF. The DNA for the CDR3 is TGTGCCATCAGCGACCCCACAGTGGGGGGCACTGAAGCTTTCTTT.